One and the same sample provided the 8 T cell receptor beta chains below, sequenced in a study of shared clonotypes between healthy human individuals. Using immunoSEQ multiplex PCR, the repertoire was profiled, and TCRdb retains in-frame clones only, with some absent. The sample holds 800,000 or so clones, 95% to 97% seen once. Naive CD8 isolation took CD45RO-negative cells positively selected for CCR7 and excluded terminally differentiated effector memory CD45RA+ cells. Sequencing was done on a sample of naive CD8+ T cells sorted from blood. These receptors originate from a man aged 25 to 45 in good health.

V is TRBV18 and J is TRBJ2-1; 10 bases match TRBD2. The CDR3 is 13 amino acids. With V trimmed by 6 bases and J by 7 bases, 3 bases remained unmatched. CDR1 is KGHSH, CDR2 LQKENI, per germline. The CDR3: CASSLLAGNEQFF. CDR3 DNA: TGTGCCAGCTCTCTACTAGCGGGGAATGAGCAGTTCTTC.

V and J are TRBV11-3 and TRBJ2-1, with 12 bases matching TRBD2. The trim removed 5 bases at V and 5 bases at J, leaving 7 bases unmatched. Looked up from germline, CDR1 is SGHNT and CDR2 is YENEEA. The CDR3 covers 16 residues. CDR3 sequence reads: CASSPRTSGTHNEQFF. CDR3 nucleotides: TGTGCCAGCAGCCCGAGGACTAGCGGGACCCACAATGAGCAGTTCTTC.

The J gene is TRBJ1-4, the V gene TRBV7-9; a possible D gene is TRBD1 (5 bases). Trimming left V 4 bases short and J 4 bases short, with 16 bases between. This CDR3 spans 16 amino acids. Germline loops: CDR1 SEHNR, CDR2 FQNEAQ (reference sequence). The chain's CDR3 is CASSSADRILNEKLFF. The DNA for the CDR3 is TGTGCCAGCAGCTCAGCAGACAGAATACTTAATGAAAAACTGTTTTTT.

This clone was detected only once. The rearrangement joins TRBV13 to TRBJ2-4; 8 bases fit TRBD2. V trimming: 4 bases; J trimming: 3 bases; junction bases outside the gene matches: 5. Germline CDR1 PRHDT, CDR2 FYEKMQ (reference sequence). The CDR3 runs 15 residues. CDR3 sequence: CASSSLTSGKNIQYF. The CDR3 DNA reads TGTGCCAGCAGCTCCTTAACTAGCGGCAAAAACATTCAGTACTTC.

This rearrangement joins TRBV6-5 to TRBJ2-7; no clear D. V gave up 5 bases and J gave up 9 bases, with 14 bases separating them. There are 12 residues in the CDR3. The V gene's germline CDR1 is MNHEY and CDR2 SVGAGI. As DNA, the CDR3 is TGTGCCAGCAGTCACGATGGGTTAGGGCAGTACTTC. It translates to CASSHDGLGQYF.

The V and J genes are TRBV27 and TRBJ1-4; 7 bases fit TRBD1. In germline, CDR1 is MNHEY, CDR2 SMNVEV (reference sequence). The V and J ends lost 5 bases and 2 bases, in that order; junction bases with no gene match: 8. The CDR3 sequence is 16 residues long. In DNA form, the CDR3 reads TGTGCCAGCAGTCTCGACAGGGCGGGCACTAATGAAAAACTGTTTTTT. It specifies CASSLDRAGTNEKLFF. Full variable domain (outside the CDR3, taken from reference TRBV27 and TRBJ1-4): EAQVTQNPRYLITVTGKKLTVTCSQNMNHEYMSWYRQDPGLGLRQIYYSMNVEVTDKGDVPEGYKVSRKEKRNFPLILESPSPNQTSLYFCASSLDRAGTNEKLFFGSGTQLSVL.

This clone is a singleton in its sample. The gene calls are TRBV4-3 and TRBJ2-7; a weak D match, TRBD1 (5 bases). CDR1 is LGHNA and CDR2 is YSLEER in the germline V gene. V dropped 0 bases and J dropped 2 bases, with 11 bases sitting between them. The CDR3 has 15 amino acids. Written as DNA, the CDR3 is TGCGCCAGCAGCCAAGATTCCCAGGGTCCCTACGAGCAGTACTTC. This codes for CASSQDSQGPYEQYF.

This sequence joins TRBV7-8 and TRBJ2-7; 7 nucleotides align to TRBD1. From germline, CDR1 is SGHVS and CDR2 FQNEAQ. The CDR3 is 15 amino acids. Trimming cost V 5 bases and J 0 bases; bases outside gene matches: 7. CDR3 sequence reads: CASSQQGFPSYEQYF. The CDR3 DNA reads TGTGCCAGCAGCCAACAGGGGTTCCCCTCCTACGAGCAGTACTTC.